This T cell receptor (beta chain) was documented in a study of cytomegalovirus exposure and HLA in healthy donors. Study-level results: A later analysis reported that several of the most significant clusters appeared to be linked to common viral pathogens, among them Epstein-Barr virus.

The PCR contained 60 Vbeta and 13 Jbeta primers. Sequencing was performed with immunoSEQ multiplex PCR; in TCRdb, only in-frame clones are kept and a portion is missing. The sample has some 140,000 clones, 66% seen once; the top ten hold over 1.5%. This CDR3 has 13 residues. Germline V gene data show CDR1 as SSHAT and CDR2 as FNYEAQ (reference sequence). Of note for this clone: Its antigen is still unknown. Relative to the germline gene, one junction end is altered; a read error may explain this.

The chain uses TRBV7-7 and TRBJ2-5; unclear D gene. What was sequenced was PBMCs. This clonotype was obtained from a human donor in good health. CDR3 amino acids: CASSLDSQETQYF. CDR3 nucleotides: TGTGCTAGCAGCTTAGACTCCCAAGAGACCCAGTACTTC.